This T cell receptor (beta chain) derives from a study of graft-versus-host responses after intestinal transplantation. CDR1 and CDR2 from the germline V gene are SEHNR and FQNEAQ (reference sequence). Germline trimming cut 5 bases from V and 4 bases from J; bases unmatched to any gene: 4. The CDR3 is 14 amino acids. The repertoire was sequenced with immunoSEQ multiplex PCR; TCRdb's copy has only in-frame clones and lacks some. This table holds fewer than 30,000 clones, about 92% found once. The sequence came from a human patient who received an intestinal transplant, so some T cells may come from the graft donor. The chain has TRBV7-9 and TRBJ1-1; 10 nucleotides agree with TRBD1. The sequencing used PBMCs, collected about 70 days after intestinal transplant. This CDR3 reads CASSPGTGVTEAFF. In DNA form, the CDR3 reads TGTGCCAGCAGCCCGGGGACAGGGGTCACTGAAGCTTTCTTT.